Here is one T cell receptor (beta chain) with its context. V gave up 2 bases and J gave up 6 bases; unmatched junction bases: 7. The CDR3 is 15 amino acids. Per the germline V gene, CDR1 is MGHDK and CDR2 is SYGVNS. The sample comes from a study of CDR3 diversity in severe acne. TCRdb called the PCR reads again in MiXCR, with one record for every CDR3 protein. The sample gives roughly 100,000 distinct CDR3 sequences, 51% of which show up once; around 12% is in the top ten. The sample taken for sequencing was blood. The receptor's source is a male donor with acne. The chain has TRBV25-1 and TRBJ2-3, with 8 bases identical to TRBD1. This chain's CDR3 is CASSEGQGARDTQYF. The CDR3 region has the DNA TGTGCCAGCAGTGAAGGGCAGGGGGCGCGGGATACGCAGTATTTT.